Listed here are 11 T cell receptor beta chains from one sample, sequenced in a study of T cells in Graves' hyperthyroidism and ophthalmopathy. Amplification yielded TCR beta CDR3 regions, with RNA transcripts as the source. In the first-round RT-PCR of the TCR CDR3, the HTBI primer set was used. TCRdb re-derived calls from the multiplex PCR reads in MiXCR, one entry per CDR3 protein. The sample records roughly 710,000 distinct CDR3 sequences, over 35% being singletons. Input material: blood. The receptors derive from a woman aged 40 to 50 with Graves' hyperthyroidism.

The chain joins TRBV20-1 to TRBJ2-5, with D possibly called TRBD1 or TRBD2 (5 bases each). Germline lookup yields CDR1 DFQATT and CDR2 SNEGSKA (reference sequence). V gave up 1 base and J gave up 5 bases, with 14 bases separating them. The length of the CDR3 is 14 residues. CDR3 loop: CSARAGRLAETQYF. CDR3 in DNA: TGCAGTGCTAGAGCAGGGAGATTAGCGGAGACCCAGTACTTC.

The table lists this clonotype with many counts. This chain joins TRBV20-1 and TRBJ1-6; D is possibly TRBD1 (5 bases). CDR3 size: 15 residues. V was pared by 1 base and J by 7 bases, with 14 bases between. Germline loops: CDR1 DFQATT, CDR2 SNEGSKA (reference sequence). The CDR3 coding sequence is TGCAGTGCTAGAGCGGTTGACAGAAACAATTCACCCCTCCACTTT. It encodes CSARAVDRNNSPLHF.

Details on this clonotype: A much larger clone is a single base away; this may be a read error. The chain combines TRBV5-1 with TRBJ2-7; no reliable D call. CDR3 length equals 13 residues. CDR1 and CDR2 (germline): SGHRS, YFSETQ. This chain's CDR3 is CASSYPVGHEQYF. As DNA, the CDR3 is TGTGCCAGCAGCTACCCCGTGGGCCACGAGCAGTACTTC.

This clonotype came up a few times. V gene TRBV12-3 or TRBV12-4 combines with J gene TRBJ2-7, with TRBD1 matching 10 bases. CDR3 length: 14 residues. The ends lost 8 bases at V and 3 bases at J; junction bases unmatched: 7. The DNA of the CDR3 is TGTGCCAGCCGCTCAGGACAGGGGGGCTACGAGCAGTACTTC. It yields the protein CASRSGQGGYEQYF.

This clonotype was picked up a small number of times. This sequence joins TRBV12-3 or TRBV12-4 and TRBJ1-4, with D tentatively TRBD1 (6 bases). This CDR3 has 14 amino acids. The V end was cut by 1 base, the J end by 7 bases, with 10 bases between. Here the CDR3 DNA reads TGTGCCAGCAGTTTAGACAGGGAGGCTGAAAAACTGTTTTTT. Translated: CASSLDREAEKLFF.

This clonotype has a count of ten or more. The J gene is TRBJ1-2, the V gene TRBV10-1; D unclear. The germline V and J ends were trimmed by 0 bases and 5 bases, with 7 bases remaining between them. The CDR3 has 13 amino acids. Germline V lookup: CDR1 WNHNN, CDR2 SYGVQD (reference sequence). The CDR3 DNA is TGCGCCAGCAGTGAGTCGAGAGGGTATGGCTACACCTTC. Translation gives CASSESRGYGYTF.

Notes on this clonotype: A much larger clone differs by one base, so this may be a read error. The DNA is left out, because the CDR3 cannot be placed on it with certainty; the CDR3 is given as TCRdb lists it. The chain combines TRBV7-9 with TRBJ2-5; the table's D call, TRBD2, was not checked against the DNA. From its first to its last residue, the CDR3 has 15 amino acids. CDR1 and CDR2 from the germline V gene are SEHNR and FQNEAQ (reference sequence). The CDR3 loop reads CASSFGGGTRETRYF.

The rearrangement links TRBV18 to TRBJ2-7, with 12 bases identical to TRBD1. Germline V gene sequence: CDR1 KGHSH, CDR2 LQKENI. With 3 bases clipped from V and 5 bases from J, the junction kept 8 bases outside the gene matches. The CDR3 sequence is 16 residues long. CDR3 loop: CASSPLTGTGGDEQYF. CDR3 sequence (DNA): TGTGCCAGCTCACCCTTGACCGGGACAGGGGGCGACGAGCAGTACTTC.

This clonotype has ten or more counts. This chain connects TRBV2 to TRBJ2-7; no definite D call. The CDR3 length is 12 residues. V was shortened by 7 bases and J by 2 bases, with 9 bases between the two germline ends. Germline CDR1 SNHLY, CDR2 FYNNEI. DNA of the CDR3: TGTGCCAGCAAGGGTACTACCTACGAGCAGTACTTC. Translated, it gives CASKGTTYEQYF.

This clonotype has more than one count but fewer than ten. The gene calls are TRBV11-3 and TRBJ2-7; D is perhaps TRBD1 (5 bases). Deletions cut 4 bases from V and 2 bases from J, with 18 bases between. Germline CDR1 and CDR2: SGHNT and YENEEA. This CDR3 comprises 16 residues. CDR3 DNA sequence: TGTGCCAGCAGCTCTTTCAGGGAAGGCAACACCTACGAGCAGTACTTC. Translation gives CASSSFREGNTYEQYF.

This clonotype was seen many times. The rearrangement uses TRBV12-3 or TRBV12-4 and TRBJ1-1; tentative D call: TRBD1 (6 bases). The CDR3 runs to 13 residues. Trimming took off 6 bases at V and 4 bases at J, with 12 bases between the two ends. CDR3: CASSLGGPTEAFF. In DNA, the CDR3 is TGTGCCAGCAGCCTGGGGGGCCCCACTGAAGCTTTCTTT.